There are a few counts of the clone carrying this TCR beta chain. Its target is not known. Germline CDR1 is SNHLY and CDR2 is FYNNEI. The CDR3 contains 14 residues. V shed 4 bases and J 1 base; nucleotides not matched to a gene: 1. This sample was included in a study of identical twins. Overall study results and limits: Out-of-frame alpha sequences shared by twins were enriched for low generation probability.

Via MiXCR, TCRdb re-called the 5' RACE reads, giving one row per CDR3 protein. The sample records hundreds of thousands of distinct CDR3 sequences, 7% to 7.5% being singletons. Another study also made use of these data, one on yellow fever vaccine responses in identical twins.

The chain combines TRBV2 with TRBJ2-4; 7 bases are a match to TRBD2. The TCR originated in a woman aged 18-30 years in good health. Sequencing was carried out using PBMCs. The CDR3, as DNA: TGTGCCAGCAGTGTCGGGAGGGCCAAAAACATTCAGTACTTC. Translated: CASSVGRAKNIQYF.